The rows below give T cell receptor beta chains drawn from one sample of a study of sequential checkpoint blockade in melanoma. TCRdb's table, derived via immunoSEQ multiplex PCR, lists solely in-frame clones and lacks some. Among approximately 6,400 clones listed, 20% to 25% were seen once. The specimen was tumor tissue (inferred from file names), collected from a patient given nivolumab and ipilimumab in sequence. These receptors were obtained from a human donor with melanoma. CDR3s include the opening cysteine and the closing phenylalanine or tryptophan. A D gene is named only where the DNA matches it firmly. Clone size appears in some rows only: once, few, many, or a class for an expanded clone.

few TRBJ1-1 . TRBV19 CASSVLGTEAFF TGTGCCAGTAGTGTCCTCGGGACAGAAGCTTTCTTT
few TRBJ1-1 TRBD1 TRBV30 CAWNRTGGAGKNTEAFF TGTGCCTGGAACCGGACAGGGGGCGCGGGAAAGAACACTGAAGCTTTCTTT
. TRBJ2-3 . TRBV14 CASSRALVGSTDTQYF TGTGCCAGCAGCCGAGCACTCGTGGGTAGCACAGATACGCAGTATTTT
. TRBJ1-2 . TRBV30 CAWSQGRQNNYGYTF TGTGCCTGGAGTCAGGGGCGACAGAATAACTATGGCTACACCTTC
. TRBJ1-1 . TRBV14 CASSHMIGDTEAFF TGTGCCAGCAGCCACATGATTGGGGACACTGAAGCTTTCTTT
. TRBJ1-1 . TRBV30 CAWSGAYGGNTEAFF TGTGCCTGGAGTGGAGCGTACGGTGGGAACACTGAAGCTTTCTTT
. TRBJ2-2 TRBD2 TRBV4-1 CASSQARGAMAGELFF TGCGCCAGCAGCCAAGCGCGGGGGGCGATGGCCGGGGAGCTGTTTTTT
. TRBJ1-2 . TRBV6-8 CASLYGVLYGYTF TGTGCCAGCCTCTACGGGGTGCTCTATGGCTACACCTTC
. TRBJ2-7 TRBD1 TRBV7-4 CASSRQGSYEQYF TGTGCCAGCAGCCGACAGGGGTCCTACGAGCAGTACTTC
. TRBJ1-5 . TRBV11-3 CASSLGGRPNQPQHF TGTGCCAGCAGCTTAGGGGGGCGACCCAATCAGCCCCAGCATTTT
. TRBJ2-7 . TRBV5-1 CASSFPPGQGSYEQYF TGCGCCAGCAGCTTCCCACCGGGCCAGGGGTCGTACGAGCAGTACTTC
. TRBJ2-7 TRBD1 TRBV18 CASSPSLGQGLYEQYF TGTGCCAGCTCACCCTCCCTGGGACAGGGACTCTACGAGCAGTACTTC
. TRBJ2-1 . TRBV11-3 CASSLWDREYNEQFF TGTGCCAGCAGCTTGTGGGACCGGGAGTACAATGAGCAGTTCTTC
once TRBJ2-1 TRBD1 TRBV18 CASSPRQGTASNEQFF TGTGCCAGCTCACCTCGACAGGGTACCGCCTCTAATGAGCAGTTCTTC
. TRBJ2-1 TRBD1 TRBV28 CASWDRGLNEQFF TGTGCCAGCTGGGACAGGGGGTTGAATGAGCAGTTCTTC
few TRBJ1-1 TRBD1 TRBV11-3 CASRRPGQGPTEAFF TGTGCCAGCAGGAGACCGGGACAGGGGCCAACTGAAGCTTTCTTT
few TRBJ2-7 . TRBV12-2 CASRLSSSGRAGEQYF TGTGCAAGTCGCTTATCATCCAGCGGGAGGGCAGGGGAGCAGTACTTC
medium-sized TRBJ1-4 . TRBV11-3 CASSFEGANEKLFF TGTGCCAGCAGCTTTGAAGGGGCTAATGAAAAACTGTTTTTT